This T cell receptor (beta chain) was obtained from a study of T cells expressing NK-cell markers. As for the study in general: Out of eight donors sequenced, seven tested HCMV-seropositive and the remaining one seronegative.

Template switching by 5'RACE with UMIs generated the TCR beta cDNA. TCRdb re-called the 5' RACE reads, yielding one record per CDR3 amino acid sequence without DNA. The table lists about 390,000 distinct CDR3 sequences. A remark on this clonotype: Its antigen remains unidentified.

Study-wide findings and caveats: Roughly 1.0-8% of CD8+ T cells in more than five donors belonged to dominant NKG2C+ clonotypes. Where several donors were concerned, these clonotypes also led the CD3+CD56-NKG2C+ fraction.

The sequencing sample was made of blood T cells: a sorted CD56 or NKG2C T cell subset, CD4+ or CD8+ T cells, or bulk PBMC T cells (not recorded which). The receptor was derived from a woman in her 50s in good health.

The CDR3 sequence: CASSSGQGGGGNEKLFF. This sequence joins TRBV7-6 and TRBJ1-4; TCRdb selects TRBD1, and the lack of DNA leaves this call unchecked. Germline V gene data show CDR1 as SGHVS and CDR2 as FNYEAQ. This CDR3 comprises 17 residues.